The rows below give T cell receptor beta chains drawn from one sample of a study of cytomegalovirus exposure and HLA in healthy donors. Libraries were prepared by immunoSEQ multiplex PCR; TCRdb keeps only in-frame clonotypes and omits some of them. The profile shows 200,000 to 300,000 clones, 84% of them singletons. Sequencing was done on a sample of PBMCs. These receptors all stem from a woman aged 40 to 50 in good health and CMV-seropositive. The CDR3 runs from the conserved cysteine through the conserved F or W. Each record gives: D gene, J gene, clone size, V gene, CDR3 protein, CDR3 DNA. A D gene is named only where the DNA matches it firmly. The size of a clone is reported for some rows only, either as once, few or many, or as a class for expanded clones.

>NA|TRBJ1-2|NA|TRBV27
CASSLSATSRGYGYTF
TGTGCCAGCAGTTTATCGGCCACCTCCAGGGGCTATGGCTACACCTTC
>TRBD1|TRBJ2-1|NA|TRBV28
CASRLPGTGMGEQFF
TGTGCCAGCAGACTCCCCGGGACAGGGATGGGTGAGCAGTTCTTC
>TRBD1|TRBJ1-2|NA|TRBV5-4
CASSQTTGNSYGYTF
TGTGCCAGCAGCCAGACGACAGGGAATTCCTATGGCTACACCTTC
>NA|TRBJ1-1|NA|TRBV4-3
CASSQERSRAEAFF
TGCGCCAGCAGCCAAGAGCGCTCCAGGGCTGAAGCTTTCTTT
>TRBD2|TRBJ2-3|once|TRBV4-3
CASSQGAGGLDTQYF
TGCGCCAGCAGCCAGGGAGCGGGAGGGCTTGATACGCAGTATTTT
>NA|TRBJ1-3|NA|TRBV7-9
CASSLPSGGSGNTIYF
TGTGCCAGCAGCTTACCTTCGGGTGGCTCTGGAAACACCATATATTTT
>NA|TRBJ1-2|NA|TRBV6-4
CASSEDGGGYGYTF
TGTGCCAGCAGTGAAGACGGGGGAGGGTATGGCTACACCTTC
>TRBD1|TRBJ1-6|NA|TRBV28
CASSLDRYNSPLHF
TGTGCCAGCAGTTTGGACAGGTATAATTCACCCCTCCACTTT
>NA|TRBJ2-1|NA|TRBV30
CAWRRYGDEQFF
TGTGCCTGGAGAAGGTACGGGGATGAGCAGTTCTTC
>NA|TRBJ1-3|NA|TRBV25-1
CASTRDGNTIYF
TGTGCCAGCACCAGGGATGGAAACACCATATATTTT
>TRBD2|TRBJ2-1|NA|TRBV27
CASSLAGTSGSHNEQFF
TGTGCCAGCAGTTTAGCCGGGACTAGCGGGAGTCACAATGAGCAGTTCTTC
>NA|TRBJ2-5|NA|TRBV15
CATSRDQGETQYF
TGTGCCACCAGCAGAGATCAGGGCGAGACCCAGTACTTC
>TRBD2|TRBJ2-2|NA|TRBV29-1
CSVGTSGNTGELFF
TGCAGCGTTGGAACTAGCGGGAACACCGGGGAGCTGTTTTTT
>NA|TRBJ1-1|NA|TRBV7-6
CASSYTGLSGAEAFF
TGTGCCAGCAGCTATACAGGGCTCTCGGGCGCTGAAGCTTTCTTT
>NA|TRBJ2-7|NA|TRBV28
CASSSTSMNPYEQYF
TGTGCCAGCAGTTCTACTTCGATGAACCCCTACGAGCAGTACTTC
>TRBD1|TRBJ2-1|NA|TRBV7-9
CASRNDGQAYEQFF
TGTGCCAGCAGAAACGACGGACAGGCCTATGAGCAGTTCTTC
>NA|TRBJ2-3|NA|TRBV2
CASSAGVTDTQYF
TGTGCCAGCAGCGCCGGGGTCACAGATACGCAGTATTTT
>NA|TRBJ2-6|NA|TRBV2
CASSSGANVLTF
TGTGCCAGCTCATCTGGGGCCAACGTCCTGACTTTC
>TRBD2|TRBJ2-7|NA|TRBV7-2
CASSLFGRGGDEQYF
TGTGCCAGCAGCTTATTTGGGAGGGGAGGCGACGAGCAGTACTTC
>TRBD2|TRBJ2-1|NA|TRBV30
CAWTLGLAGANEQFF
TGTGCCTGGACCCTGGGACTAGCGGGAGCCAATGAGCAGTTCTTC
>NA|TRBJ2-2|NA|TRBV6-1
CASRQPPGELFF
TGTGCCAGCAGACAACCTCCGGGGGAGCTGTTTTTT
>NA|TRBJ1-2|NA|TRBV27
CASSPLPSYGYTF
TGTGCCAGCAGTCCACTTCCCTCCTATGGCTACACCTTC
>TRBD1|TRBJ2-7|few|TRBV7-6
CASSLVGGPSYEQYF
TGTGCCAGCAGCTTAGTAGGGGGCCCTAGCTACGAGCAGTACTTC
>NA|TRBJ1-1|NA|TRBV5-4
CASSSAASPEAFF
TGTGCCAGCAGCTCCGCAGCGAGCCCTGAAGCTTTCTTT
>TRBD1|TRBJ1-2|NA|TRBV14
CASSQAQGQGLNGYTF
TGTGCCAGCAGCCAAGCCCAAGGACAGGGGCTTAATGGCTACACCTTC
>NA|TRBJ1-1|NA|TRBV5-1
CASSSRGTEAFF
TGCGCCAGCAGCAGCAGGGGTACTGAAGCTTTCTTT
>NA|TRBJ1-1|few|TRBV5-1
CASRTGASGGRLNTEAFF
TGCGCCAGCCGTACCGGGGCCTCGGGAGGGAGGCTGAACACTGAAGCTTTCTTT
>NA|TRBJ2-3|NA|TRBV7-9
CASSLWGSGNTDTQYF
TGTGCCAGCAGCTTGTGGGGTAGCGGAAACACAGATACGCAGTATTTT
>TRBD1|TRBJ2-1|NA|TRBV18
CASSPPSDRAHNEQFF
TGTGCCAGCTCACCACCTTCGGACAGGGCACACAATGAGCAGTTCTTC
>NA|TRBJ2-5|NA|TRBV19
CASSIGTAQETQYF
TGTGCCAGTAGTATAGGGACAGCTCAAGAGACCCAGTACTTC
>NA|TRBJ1-1|NA|TRBV6-1
CATVGAMNTEAFF
TGTGCCACCGTTGGGGCCATGAACACTGAAGCTTTCTTT
>NA|TRBJ1-5|NA|TRBV28
CASSFGQNSNQPQHF
TGTGCCAGCAGTTTCGGACAAAATAGCAATCAGCCCCAGCATTTT
>TRBD1|TRBJ2-1|few|TRBV30
CAWSVPFRGSHNEQFF
TGTGCCTGGAGTGTGCCCTTCAGGGGGTCACACAATGAGCAGTTCTTC
>TRBD2|TRBJ2-3|NA|TRBV11-3
CASSFLAGGNTQYF
TGTGCCAGCAGCTTTCTAGCGGGAGGGAATACGCAGTATTTT
>TRBD1|TRBJ1-5|NA|TRBV28
CASTTGTGYSNQPQHF
TGTGCCAGCACCACCGGGACAGGGTATAGCAATCAGCCCCAGCATTTT
>TRBD2|TRBJ2-1|NA|TRBV19
CASSISASGSLVNEQFF
TGTGCCAGTAGTATTTCTGCTAGCGGGAGTCTGGTCAATGAGCAGTTCTTC
>TRBD2|TRBJ2-1|NA|TRBV2
CASRALAGAYNEQFF
TGTGCCAGCAGAGCCTTAGCGGGGGCCTACAATGAGCAGTTCTTC
>NA|TRBJ2-7|once|TRBV29-1
CSATRGGDEQYF
TGCAGCGCCACCCGAGGAGGGGACGAGCAGTACTTC
>NA|TRBJ1-3|NA|TRBV5-8
CASSLLNTIYF
TGTGCCAGCAGCTTGCTGAACACCATATATTTT
>NA|TRBJ1-4|NA|TRBV30
CAWSPRGGEKLFF
TGTGCCTGGAGTCCCAGGGGTGGGGAAAAACTGTTTTTT
>NA|TRBJ1-5|once|TRBV2
CASSDEGGTGQPQHF
TGTGCCAGCAGTGACGAAGGAGGGACCGGTCAGCCCCAGCATTTT
>NA|TRBJ1-6|NA|TRBV25-1
CASSGTRGTYNSPLHF
TGTGCCAGCAGTGGAACTAGGGGGACCTATAATTCACCCCTCCACTTT
>TRBD1|TRBJ2-7|NA|TRBV7-2
CASSSIDRALEQYF
TGTGCCAGCAGCTCTATTGACAGGGCCCTCGAGCAGTACTTC
>NA|TRBJ2-1|NA|TRBV11-2
CASSLFGNGDNEQFF
NA
>NA|TRBJ2-1|NA|TRBV19
CASSIGRDTEQFF
TGTGCCAGTAGTATAGGCCGGGACACAGAGCAGTTCTTC
>TRBD2|TRBJ2-3|NA|TRBV7-8
CASSIRSGGAIGDTQYF
TGTGCCAGCAGCATCAGGAGCGGGGGAGCTATTGGGGATACGCAGTATTTT
>TRBD1|TRBJ1-1|NA|TRBV13
CASSSEQGANTEAFF
TGTGCCAGCAGCTCGGAACAGGGGGCGAACACTGAAGCTTTCTTT
>TRBD1|TRBJ1-5|NA|TRBV19
CASSTGGYQPQHF
TGTGCCAGTAGTACAGGGGGCTATCAGCCCCAGCATTTT